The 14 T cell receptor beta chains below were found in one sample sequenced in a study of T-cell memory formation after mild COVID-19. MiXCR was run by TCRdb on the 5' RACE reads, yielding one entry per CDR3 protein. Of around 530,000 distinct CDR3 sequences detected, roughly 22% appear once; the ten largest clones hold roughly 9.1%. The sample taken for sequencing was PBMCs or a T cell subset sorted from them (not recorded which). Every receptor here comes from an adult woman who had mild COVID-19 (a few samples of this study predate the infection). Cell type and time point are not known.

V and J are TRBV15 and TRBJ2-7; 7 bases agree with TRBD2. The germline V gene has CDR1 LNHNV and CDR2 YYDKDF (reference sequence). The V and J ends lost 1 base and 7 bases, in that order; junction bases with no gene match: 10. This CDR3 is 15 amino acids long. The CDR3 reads CATSRGDNDGGEQYF. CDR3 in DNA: TGTGCCACCAGCAGAGGAGACAATGACGGGGGGGAGCAGTACTTC.

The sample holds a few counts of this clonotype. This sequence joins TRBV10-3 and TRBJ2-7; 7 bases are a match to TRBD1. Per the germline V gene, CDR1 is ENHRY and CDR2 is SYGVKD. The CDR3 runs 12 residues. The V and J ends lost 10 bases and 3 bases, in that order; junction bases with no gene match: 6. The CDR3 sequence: CATTGVGYEQYF. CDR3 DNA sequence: TGTGCCACTACAGGGGTAGGCTACGAGCAGTACTTC.

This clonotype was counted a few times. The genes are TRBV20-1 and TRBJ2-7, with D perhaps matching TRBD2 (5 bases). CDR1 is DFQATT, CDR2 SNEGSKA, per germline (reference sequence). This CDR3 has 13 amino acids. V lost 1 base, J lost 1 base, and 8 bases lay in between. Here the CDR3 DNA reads TGCAGTGCTAGAGGGAGGTATTCCTACGAGCAGTACTTC. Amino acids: CSARGRYSYEQYF.

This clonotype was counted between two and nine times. The CDR3 region has the DNA TGTGCCAGCACCCTACGGCAAAACTATGGCTACACCTTC. Translated, it gives CASTLRQNYGYTF. The genes are TRBV12-3 or TRBV12-4 and TRBJ1-2; the D is unclear. The CDR3 has 13 amino acids. Trimming shortened V by 7 bases and J by 2 bases, and 11 bases separated the two germline ends.

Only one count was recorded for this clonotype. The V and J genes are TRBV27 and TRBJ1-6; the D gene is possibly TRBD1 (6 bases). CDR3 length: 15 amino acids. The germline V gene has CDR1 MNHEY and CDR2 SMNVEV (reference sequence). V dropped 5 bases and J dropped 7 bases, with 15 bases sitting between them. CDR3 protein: CASSQGTEPNSPLHF. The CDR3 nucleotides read TGTGCCAGCAGTCAGGGGACCGAACCGAATTCACCCCTCCACTTT.

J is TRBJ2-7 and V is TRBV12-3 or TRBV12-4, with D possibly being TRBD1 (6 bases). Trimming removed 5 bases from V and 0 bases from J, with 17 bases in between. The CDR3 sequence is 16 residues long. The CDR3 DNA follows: TGTGCCAGCAGTGACCTTACAGGGAAGGCCTCCTACGAGCAGTACTTC. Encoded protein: CASSDLTGKASYEQYF.

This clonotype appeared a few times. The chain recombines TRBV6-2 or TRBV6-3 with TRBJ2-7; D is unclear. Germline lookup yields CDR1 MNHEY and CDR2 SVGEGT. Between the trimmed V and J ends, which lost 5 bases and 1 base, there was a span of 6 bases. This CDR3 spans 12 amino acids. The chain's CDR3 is CASSLKSYEQYF. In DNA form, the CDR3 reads TGTGCCAGCAGTCTTAAGTCCTACGAGCAGTACTTC.

DNA of the CDR3: TGTGCCAGCAGCTTGGTGGCAGGGTCGAGCTCCTATAATTCACCCCTCCACTTT. Amino acid sequence: CASSLVAGSSSYNSPLHF. The chain couples TRBV7-6 to TRBJ1-6, with D tentatively TRBD1 (5 bases). V lost 3 bases to trimming and J lost 0 bases, with 15 bases between them. The CDR3 is made up of 18 amino acids. CDR1 and CDR2 (germline): SGHVS, FNYEAQ.

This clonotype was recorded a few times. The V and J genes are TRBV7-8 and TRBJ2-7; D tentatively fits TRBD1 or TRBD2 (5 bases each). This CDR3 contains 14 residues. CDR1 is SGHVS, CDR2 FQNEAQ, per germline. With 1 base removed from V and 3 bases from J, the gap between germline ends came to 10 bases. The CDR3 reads CASSLVGGFYEQYF. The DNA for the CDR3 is TGTGCCAGCAGCTTAGTTGGGGGATTCTACGAGCAGTACTTC. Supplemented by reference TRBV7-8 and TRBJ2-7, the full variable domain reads GAGVSQSPRYKVAKRGQDVALRCDPISGHVSLFWYQQALGQGPEFLTYFQNEAQLDKSGLPSDRFFAERPEGSVSTLKIQRTQQEDSAVYLCASSLVGGFYEQYFGPGTRLTVT.

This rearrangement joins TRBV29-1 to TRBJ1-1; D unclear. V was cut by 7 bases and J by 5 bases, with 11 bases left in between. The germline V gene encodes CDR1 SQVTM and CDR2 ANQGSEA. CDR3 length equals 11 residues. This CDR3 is CSAYLETEAFF. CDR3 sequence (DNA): TGCAGCGCATACCTTGAGACTGAAGCTTTCTTT.

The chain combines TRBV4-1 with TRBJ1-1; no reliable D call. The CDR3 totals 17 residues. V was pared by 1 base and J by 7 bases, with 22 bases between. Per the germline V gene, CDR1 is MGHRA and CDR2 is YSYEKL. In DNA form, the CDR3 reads TGCGCCAGCAGCCAAGGATCGTACGAGAGCCTATCCTATGAAGCTTTCTTT. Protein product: CASSQGSYESLSYEAFF.

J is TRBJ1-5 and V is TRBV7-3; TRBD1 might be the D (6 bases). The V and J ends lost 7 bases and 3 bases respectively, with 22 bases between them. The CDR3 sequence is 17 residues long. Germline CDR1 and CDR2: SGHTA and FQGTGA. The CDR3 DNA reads TGTGCCAGCACCCCAGAGCGCGGGGGCTGTCACAATCAGCCCCAGCATTTT. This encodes CASTPERGGCHNQPQHF.

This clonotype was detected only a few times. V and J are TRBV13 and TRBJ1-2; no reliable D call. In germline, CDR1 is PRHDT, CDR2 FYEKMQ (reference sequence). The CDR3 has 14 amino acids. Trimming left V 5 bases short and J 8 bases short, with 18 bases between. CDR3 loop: CASSNRHHVSGYTF. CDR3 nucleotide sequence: TGTGCCAGCAGCAACCGACACCACGTATCCGGCTACACCTTC. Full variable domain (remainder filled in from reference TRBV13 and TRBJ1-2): AAGVIQSPRHLIKEKRETATLKCYPIPRHDTVYWYQQGPGQDPQFLISFYEKMQSDKGSIPDRFSAQQFSDYHSELNMSSLELGDSALYFCASSNRHHVSGYTFGSGTRLTVV.

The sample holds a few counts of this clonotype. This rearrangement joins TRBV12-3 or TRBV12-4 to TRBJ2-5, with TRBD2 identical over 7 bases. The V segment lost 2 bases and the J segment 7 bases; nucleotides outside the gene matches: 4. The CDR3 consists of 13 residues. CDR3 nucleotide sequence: TGTGCCAGCAGTTTATCTGGGAGGGGGACCCAGTACTTC. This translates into CASSLSGRGTQYF.